These 21 T cell receptor beta chains came from one sample sequenced in a study of cytomegalovirus exposure and HLA in healthy donors. PCR amplification relied on 60 Vbeta primers (plus 13 Jbeta primers). The assay was immunoSEQ multiplex PCR, and TCRdb's table has in-frame clones only and misses some. The sample yields around 130,000 clones, around 78% seen once. Sequences were obtained from PBMCs. These receptors came from a woman aged 40 to 50 in good health and CMV-seronegative.

Concerning this clone itself: Lacking the conserved final phenylalanine or tryptophan, this CDR3 likely reflects a read error. The limits of the CDR3 on the DNA are not certain, so only TCRdb's listed CDR3 is given. V usage is TRBV2 and J usage is TRBJ1-2; the D call TRBD1 from the table was never checked on the DNA. The germline CDR1 and CDR2 sequences are SNHLY and FYNNEI. The CDR3 is 10 amino acids long, termini counted. CDR3 residues: CAIQQGARYS.

V is TRBV4-1 and J is TRBJ1-4; D is unclear. The CDR3 has 16 amino acids. The germline V gene has CDR1 MGHRA and CDR2 YSYEKL. Trimming left V 0 bases short and J 2 bases short, with 10 bases between. CDR3 sequence (DNA): TGCGCCAGCAGCCAAGAAGCACGGTACACTAATGAAAAACTGTTTTTT. This gives the protein CASSQEARYTNEKLFF.

This rearrangement joins TRBV30 to TRBJ2-7; 11 bases fit TRBD2. CDR1 is GTSNPN, CDR2 SVGIG, per germline (reference sequence). There are 15 residues in the CDR3. V lost 3 bases, J lost 2 bases, and 6 bases stayed unmatched. CDR3 residues: CAWRASGGTAYEQYF. The CDR3 region has the DNA TGTGCCTGGAGGGCTAGCGGGGGGACGGCCTACGAGCAGTACTTC.

The chain couples TRBV9 to TRBJ2-7; 7 positions agree with TRBD1. The germline V gene encodes CDR1 SGDLS and CDR2 YYNGEE. V was pared by 3 bases and J by 0 bases, with 3 bases of the junction left unmatched. The CDR3 length is 14 residues. CDR3 amino acids: CASSAGTDSYEQYF. The CDR3 DNA follows: TGTGCCAGCAGCGCCGGGACAGACTCCTACGAGCAGTACTTC.

This rearrangement joins TRBV19 to TRBJ1-1; D call uncertain. Germline CDR1 reads LNHDA; CDR2 reads SQIVND (reference sequence). The CDR3 spans 17 residues. The ends were cut back, 7 bases at V and 1 base at J, with 22 bases in the middle. CDR3 nucleotides: TGTGCCAGTACCATCGGACGGCGACTAAACTGGAACACTGAAGCTTTCTTT. Translating it yields CASTIGRRLNWNTEAFF.

This chain connects TRBV12-5 to TRBJ2-2; a weak D match, TRBD2 (6 bases). The CDR3 covers 18 residues. Trimming shortened V by 5 bases and J by 6 bases, and 25 bases separated the two germline ends. The V gene's germline CDR1 is LGHNT and CDR2 FRNRAP. The CDR3 reads CASGLTSTHQVSAGELFF. CDR3 DNA: TGTGCTAGTGGTCTGACTAGTACCCATCAGGTATCGGCCGGGGAGCTGTTTTTT.

V is TRBV7-8 and J is TRBJ2-1, with D perhaps matching TRBD2 (7 bases). Germline CDR1 SGHVS, CDR2 FQNEAQ. The ends were cut back, 5 bases at V and 3 bases at J, with 17 bases in the middle. This CDR3 is 16 amino acids long. CDR3 region: CASSPLSGGHYNEQFF. The CDR3, as DNA: TGTGCCAGCAGCCCCCTCTCCGGGGGGCACTACAATGAGCAGTTCTTC.

The chain combines TRBV6-5 with TRBJ2-3, with TRBD2 identical over 9 bases. The CDR3 totals 14 residues. Trimming took 6 bases from V and 1 from J; bases not matched to a gene: 2. Germline V CDR1 and CDR2: MNHEY, SVGAGI. CDR3 amino acids: CASRIAGGTDTQYF. The CDR3, as DNA: TGTGCCAGCAGGATAGCGGGGGGCACAGATACGCAGTATTTT.

The chain links TRBV7-2 to TRBJ2-7; 12 bases match TRBD2. The V gene's germline CDR1 is SGHTA and CDR2 FQGNSA. Trimming at V came to 2 bases and at J to 0 bases, leaving 8 bases not matched to a gene. This CDR3 is built from 18 residues. The CDR3 bases are TGTGCCAGCAGCTTATTCACTAGCGGGGGGTTGAGCTCCTACGAGCAGTACTTC. Translation: CASSLFTSGGLSSYEQYF.

The V call is TRBV7-8, the J call TRBJ1-5; D not certain. The V and J ends lost 7 bases and 4 bases respectively, with 11 bases between them. Germline V gene lookup returns CDR1 SGHVS and CDR2 FQNEAQ. CDR3 length: 13 amino acids. CDR3 region: CASTPRGNQPQHF. For the CDR3, the DNA is TGTGCCAGCACCCCCCGGGGAAATCAGCCCCAGCATTTT.

This chain connects TRBV5-6 to TRBJ1-6; 7 positions match TRBD1. V trimming: 4 bases; J trimming: 7 bases; junction bases outside the gene matches: 5. Germline CDR1 and CDR2: SGHDT and YYEEEE. The CDR3 sequence is 14 residues long. The CDR3 region is CASSPGQLNSPLHF. As DNA, the CDR3 is TGTGCCAGCAGCCCGGGACAGCTGAATTCACCCCTCCACTTT.

The chain combines TRBV15 with TRBJ1-5; possibly TRBD1 for D (5 bases). With 5 bases removed from V and 4 bases from J, the gap between germline ends came to 9 bases. CDR1 and CDR2 (germline): LNHNV, YYDKDF (reference sequence). This CDR3 has 13 residues. For the CDR3, the DNA is TGTGCCACCAGCCCAGGGCTGAATCAGCCCCAGCATTTT. This sequence encodes CATSPGLNQPQHF.

The J gene is TRBJ2-1, the V gene TRBV6-5; D is unclear. This CDR3 is built from 14 residues. Trimming removed 4 bases at V and 5 bases at J, with 12 bases between. Germline V CDR1 and CDR2: MNHEY, SVGAGI. In DNA form, the CDR3 reads TGTGCCAGCAGTTTGATGCAGTCCAACAATGAGCAGTTCTTC. It is translated as CASSLMQSNNEQFF.

The gene calls are TRBV7-9 and TRBJ2-5; TRBD2 matches 7 bases. Germline V CDR1 and CDR2: SEHNR, FQNEAQ (reference sequence). V shed 5 bases, J shed 4 bases, and the junction held 7 bases outside the gene matches. This CDR3 region has 14 residues. CDR3 sequence reads: CASSHKGGGETQYF. DNA of the CDR3: TGTGCCAGCAGCCATAAGGGCGGGGGAGAGACCCAGTACTTC.

V and J are TRBV4-1 and TRBJ1-1, with 7 bases fitting TRBD1. The trim removed 0 bases at V and 3 bases at J, leaving 13 bases unmatched. Germline V CDR1 and CDR2: MGHRA, YSYEKL. The CDR3 has 18 residues. The CDR3 DNA follows: TGCGCCAGCAGCCAAGATCGGTGGCAGGGGGGTGATTACACTGAAGCTTTCTTT. Translating it yields CASSQDRWQGGDYTEAFF.

This clone has a handful of counts. Here the CDR3 reads CAWGGGNTDTQYF. CDR3 DNA sequence: TGTGCCTGGGGCGGGGGGAACACAGATACGCAGTATTTT. The chain links TRBV30 to TRBJ2-3; 8 nucleotides match TRBD2. J gave up 2 bases and V 5 bases, and 3 bases lay outside the gene matches. The CDR3 is 13 residues long. Germline loops: CDR1 GTSNPN, CDR2 SVGIG (reference sequence). The whole variable domain, filled in from reference TRBV30 and TRBJ2-3, reads SQTIHQWPATLVQPVGSPLSLECTVEGTSNPNLYWYRQAAGRGLQLLFYSVGIGQISSEVPQNLSASRPQDRQFILSSKKLLLSDSGFYLCAWGGGNTDTQYFGPGTRLTVL.

This clone has a single count. In the same sample, other DNA sequences code for this CDR3. The CDR3 loop is CASSLAGGGNYGYTF. The CDR3 nucleotides are TGTGCCAGCAGCCTAGCAGGGGGCGGGAACTATGGCTACACCTTC. The V and J genes are TRBV7-3 and TRBJ1-2, with TRBD1 identical over 8 bases. The CDR3 runs to 15 residues. The V gene end was trimmed by 5 bases and the J gene end by 2 bases; junction bases not matched to a gene: 7. In germline, CDR1 is SGHTA, CDR2 FQGTGA.

This chain links TRBV29-1 with TRBJ2-7, with TRBD1 identical over 8 bases. The V gene's germline CDR1 is SQVTM and CDR2 ANQGSEA. The CDR3 is made up of 14 amino acids. Germline trimming cut 8 bases from V and 2 bases from J; bases unmatched to any gene: 11. In DNA form, the CDR3 reads TGCAGCTTCGCTCGGGACAGGAGACCCTACGAGCAGTACTTC. Protein product: CSFARDRRPYEQYF.

The chain employs TRBV27 and TRBJ2-7; a weak D match, TRBD1 (6 bases). Trimming stripped 5 bases from V and 6 bases from J, with 17 bases between. CDR3 length: 14 residues. Germline CDR1 reads MNHEY; CDR2 reads SMNVEV (reference sequence). Here the CDR3 reads CASSGGQLGFEQYF. Written as DNA, the CDR3 is TGTGCCAGCAGTGGGGGCCAACTTGGGTTCGAGCAGTACTTC.

The genes are TRBV28 and TRBJ1-1; possible D gene TRBD1, 5 bases. CDR3 size: 14 residues. Trimming cost V 7 bases and J 1 base, with 13 bases left between them. Germline values: CDR1 MDHEN, CDR2 SYDVKM. The CDR3 DNA reads TGTGCCAGCACCACAGCGGGGGGGAACACTGAAGCTTTCTTT. This encodes CASTTAGGNTEAFF.

This chain connects TRBV5-5 to TRBJ1-4; no clear D gene. CDR1 SGHKS and CDR2 YYEKEE come from the germline V gene (reference sequence). V dropped 0 bases and J dropped 0 bases, with 9 bases sitting between them. This CDR3 has 16 amino acids. CDR3 sequence (DNA): TGTGCCAGCAGCTTGGAGGGAGACGCAACTAATGAAAAACTGTTTTTT. Translation gives CASSLEGDATNEKLFF. Full variable domain (rest looked up from reference TRBV5-5 and TRBJ1-4): DAGVTQSPTHLIKTRGQQVTLRCSPISGHKSVSWYQQVLGQGPQFIFQYYEKEERGRGNFPDRFSARQFPNYSSELNVNALLLGDSALYLCASSLEGDATNEKLFFGSGTQLSVL.